This record covers a single T cell receptor beta chain. Its antigen is unidentified. This specimen belongs to a study of cytotoxic CD8 clonotypes in ibrutinib-treated CLL. General study findings and limits: Contraction or stability on treatment was seen for public clonotypes, which were uncommon. Clonality increased with ibrutinib response but returned toward baseline at progression. Sustained-remission patients were sampled at one set of times and progressing patients at different ones.

Genomic DNA (around 2 micrograms) was obtained from cryopreserved PBMCs for construction of TCR beta libraries. Using immunoSEQ multiplex PCR, the repertoire was profiled, and TCRdb retains in-frame clones only, with some absent. The sample yields around 250,000 clones, roughly 70% seen once. The sequences come from PBMCs, collected after 24 months of ibrutinib treatment. The sequence was collected from a human donor with chronic lymphocytic leukemia.

The CDR3 reads CASSLDVAESSYEQYF. The CDR3 coding sequence is TGTGCCAGCAGCTTGGATGTTGCGGAGAGCTCCTACGAGCAGTACTTC. The chain joins TRBV5-4 to TRBJ2-7, with unresolved D. V lost 0 bases to trimming and J lost 0 bases, with 13 bases between them. This CDR3 is built from 16 residues. Germline V lookup: CDR1 SGHNT, CDR2 YYREEE (reference sequence).